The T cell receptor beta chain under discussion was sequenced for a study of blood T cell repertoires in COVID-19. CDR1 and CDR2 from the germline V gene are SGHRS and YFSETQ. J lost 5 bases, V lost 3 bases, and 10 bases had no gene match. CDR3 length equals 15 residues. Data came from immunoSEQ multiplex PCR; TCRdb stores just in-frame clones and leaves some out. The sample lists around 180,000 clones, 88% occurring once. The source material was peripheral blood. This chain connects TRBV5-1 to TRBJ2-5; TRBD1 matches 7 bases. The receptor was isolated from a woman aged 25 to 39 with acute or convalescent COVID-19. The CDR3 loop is CASSSDRVGMETQYF. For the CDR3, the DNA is TGCGCCAGCAGCTCCGACAGGGTTGGTATGGAGACCCAGTACTTC.